Following are 14 T cell receptor beta chains from one sample sequenced in a study of blood T cell repertoires in COVID-19. Libraries were prepared by immunoSEQ multiplex PCR; TCRdb keeps only in-frame clonotypes and omits some of them. The data hold more than 35,000 clones, with more than 70% observed a single time. The source material was peripheral blood. The source is a human donor in a cohort sampled during active COVID-19.

The chain has TRBV18 and TRBJ2-1; D possibly corresponds to TRBD1 (5 bases). The CDR3 loop spans 13 amino acids. The germline V gene encodes CDR1 KGHSH and CDR2 LQKENI. V was pared by 6 bases and J by 7 bases, with 13 bases between. The CDR3 DNA reads as TGTGCCAGCTCCGCTTTAGGGGCGAATGAGCAGTTCTTC. This encodes CASSALGANEQFF.

The V call is TRBV6-5, the J call TRBJ2-6, with TRBD1 as a possible D gene (6 bases). V gave up 6 bases and J gave up 4 bases, with 10 bases separating them. Germline-derived CDR1 and CDR2 are MNHEY and SVGAGI. CDR3 length: 14 amino acids. CDR3: CASSPGVGANVLTF. In nucleotides, the CDR3 is TGTGCCAGCAGCCCAGGGGTGGGGGCCAACGTCCTGACTTTC.

The V call is TRBV7-9, the J call TRBJ2-5; unclear D gene. Trimming took 2 bases from V and 1 from J, leaving 14 bases between them. Looked up from germline, CDR1 is SEHNR and CDR2 is FQNEAQ (reference sequence). The CDR3 is 16 residues long. The CDR3: CASSLSSISLQETQYF. The DNA for the CDR3 is TGTGCCAGCAGCTTATCTAGTATATCCCTCCAAGAGACCCAGTACTTC.

This clone was found a few times. The CDR3, as DNA: TGTGCCAGCAGTTACTCGCCTAGCGGGGGGCTTTACAATGAGCAGTTCTTC. It translates to CASSYSPSGGLYNEQFF. V gene TRBV6-2 or TRBV6-3 combines with J gene TRBJ2-1; 11 nucleotides align to TRBD2. J lost 4 bases, V lost 0 bases, and 5 bases had no gene match. Germline-derived CDR1 and CDR2 are MNHEY and SVGEGT. The CDR3 sequence is 17 residues long.

V gene TRBV29-1 combines with J gene TRBJ2-1; tentatively, D is TRBD1 (6 bases). The CDR3 has 12 residues. The germline V and J ends were trimmed by 1 base and 5 bases, with 6 bases remaining between them. Germline V gene sequence: CDR1 SQVTM, CDR2 ANQGSEA. CDR3 coding DNA: TGCAGCGTTGAAGGGACAGACAATGAGCAGTTCTTC. As protein: CSVEGTDNEQFF.

The chain uses TRBV3-1 (or the pseudogene TRBV3-2) and TRBJ2-7; TRBD2 is a possible D gene (5 bases). V dropped 1 base and J dropped 7 bases, with 17 bases sitting between them. The CDR3 runs 15 residues. Germline V gene sequence: CDR1 LGHDT, CDR2 YNNKEL (reference sequence). The CDR3 loop is CASSQGGRIPGEQYF. CDR3 coding DNA: TGTGCCAGCAGCCAAGGTGGACGGATCCCGGGGGAGCAGTACTTC.

The chain couples TRBV5-1 to TRBJ1-6; 8 bases match TRBD1. Germline V CDR1 and CDR2: SGHRS, YFSETQ. The CDR3 length is 14 residues. The V segment lost 3 bases and the J segment 9 bases; nucleotides outside the gene matches: 5. The CDR3 DNA reads as TGCGCCAGCAGCTCGGACAGGGTGGGTTCACCCCTCCACTTT. It is translated as CASSSDRVGSPLHF.

This rearrangement joins TRBV5-1 to TRBJ2-3; 8 positions agree with TRBD2. The CDR3 is 16 amino acids. V lost 5 bases to trimming and J lost 7 bases; unmatched junction nucleotides: 15. CDR1 is SGHRS and CDR2 is YFSETQ in the germline V gene. CDR3 DNA sequence: TGCGCCAGCAGGGTCGACGGAAGCGGGGGTCTTCATACGCAGTATTTT. It encodes CASRVDGSGGLHTQYF.

V gene TRBV4-2 combines with J gene TRBJ2-7, with 10 bases fitting TRBD1. Per the germline V gene, CDR1 is LGHNA and CDR2 is YNFKEQ. This CDR3 has 14 residues. Trimming at V came to 5 bases and at J to 5 bases, leaving 6 bases not matched to a gene. CDR3 coding DNA: TGTGCCAGCAGCTACCGGGACAGGGGCCACGAGCAGTACTTC. As protein: CASSYRDRGHEQYF.

This chain connects TRBV2 to TRBJ2-3, with D possibly TRBD2 on 7 matching bases. In germline, CDR1 is SNHLY, CDR2 FYNNEI. Between the trimmed V and J ends, which lost 7 bases and 1 base, there was a span of 12 bases. This CDR3 has 14 residues. CDR3 sequence: CASKGGGGTDTQYF. The CDR3 DNA is TGTGCCAGCAAAGGGGGGGGCGGCACAGATACGCAGTATTTT.

This CDR3 is CASSLVPEPNQPQHF. The DNA for the CDR3 is TGCGCCAGCAGCTTGGTACCCGAGCCGAATCAGCCCCAGCATTTT. The chain uses TRBV5-1 and TRBJ1-5; D gene ambiguous. Trimming took off 0 bases at V and 4 bases at J, with 11 bases between the two ends. From germline, CDR1 is SGHRS and CDR2 YFSETQ. The length of the CDR3 is 15 residues.

The V and J genes are TRBV27 and TRBJ1-2; D remains unclear. The CDR3 is 14 residues long. Trimming took off 0 bases at V and 5 bases at J, with 10 bases between the two ends. The germline gives CDR1 MNHEY, CDR2 SMNVEV (reference sequence). The DNA of the CDR3 is TGTGCCAGCAGTTTATCCGGAGGGATTTATGGCTACACCTTC. Translating gives CASSLSGGIYGYTF.

The chain links TRBV3-1 (or the pseudogene TRBV3-2) to TRBJ1-6; no clear D gene. CDR3 length equals 13 residues. The germline CDR1 and CDR2 sequences are LGHDT and YNNKEL (reference sequence). V dropped 4 bases and J dropped 13 bases, with 14 bases sitting between them. CDR3 protein: CASSPNAPGPLHF. The CDR3 nucleotides are TGTGCCAGCAGCCCCAACGCCCCCGGTCCCCTCCACTTT.

The rearrangement links TRBV15 to TRBJ1-4; 8 nucleotides line up with TRBD1. After removal of 2 bases from V and 7 bases from J, the junction contained 6 bases not matched to a gene. CDR3 length: 15 residues. CDR1 is LNHNV, CDR2 YYDKDF, per germline (reference sequence). CDR3 coding DNA: TGTGCCACCAGCAGAAGACAGGGGATGGGTGAAAAACTGTTTTTT. It translates to CATSRRQGMGEKLFF.